The TCR beta chain described here comes from a study of blood T cell repertoires in COVID-19 (dated by TCRdb to 2018 to 2021). Concerning the study at large: Collaborator samples came from the United States, Italy and Spain and covered acute and convalescent phases of COVID-19. The material from the prospective study consisted of cDNA or gDNA derived from T cells, B-cell-depleted T cells, or PBMCs. Subjects who had been exposed to COVID-19, were actively infected with it, or had recovered from it provided the deeply sampled blood TCRbeta repertoires that made up the dataset. The repertoires were released in a freely available public database intended as a resource for research on the immune response to SARS-CoV-2. Samples came from the ongoing ImmuneRACE study (first 160 participants) plus 1,254 subjects from 6 global collaborators. The sample metadata nearly always contained a de-identified subject ID, COVID-19 status, age in years and sex. HLA class I and class II types, where available, came from metadata supplied by the sample provider rather than from assay-based typing. Beyond this particular receptor, the publication reports: How much clinical and demographic metadata was included differed by source and by participant, and the metadata was provided uncurated.

TCRbeta CDR3 regions were amplified from genomic DNA using the immunoSEQ Assay, a bias-controlled multiplex PCR. In the source study's methods: The number of nucleated cells in each sample was estimated by amplification of reference gene primers within the assay. To quantify the absolute abundance of each unique TCRbeta CDR3 rearrangement, sequence reads were collapsed and filtered. For each sample, productive Simpson clonality was calculated by taking the square root of Simpson's diversity index across productive rearrangements. TCRdb retrieved this table from immuneACCESS and kept in-frame rearrangements only. Not all clones are present; in checked studies, unresolved V genes account for under half, and no reason is known for the remainder. The V and J calls and the clone size are those of that table, but D and trimming were determined from the DNA. The table for this sample lists some 25,000 clones; roughly nine tenths of them were counted only once. The leading ten clones occupy 32% of the sample.

There are 16 amino acids in the CDR3, from cysteine to phenylalanine inclusive. Here the CDR3 DNA is all that survives: 48 bases in frame from base 1. From the germline V gene (reference sequence), CDR1 is LNHDA and CDR2 is SQIVND. Between the V and J ends, shortened by 5 bases and 3 bases respectively, the junction contains 17 bases. Worth noting for this clone: It lacks a known antigen. Base qualities are not provided; no much larger clone lies one nucleotide away.

Collaborating institutions collected whole blood in K2EDTA tubes following their own protocols. For TCRbeta analysis, collaborator samples were shipped as frozen whole blood, as isolated PBMCs, or as DNA extracted from either sample type. This chain is built from TRBV19 and TRBJ1-5; the D segment cannot be called with confidence. Sequencing used peripheral blood. The origin of this receptor is an older man with active COVID-19. The nucleotide sequence is given as TGTGCCAGTAGTTTAAGACGGGGTTGGGACAATCAGCCCCAGCATTTT. Its translation reads: CASSLRRGWDNQPQHF.